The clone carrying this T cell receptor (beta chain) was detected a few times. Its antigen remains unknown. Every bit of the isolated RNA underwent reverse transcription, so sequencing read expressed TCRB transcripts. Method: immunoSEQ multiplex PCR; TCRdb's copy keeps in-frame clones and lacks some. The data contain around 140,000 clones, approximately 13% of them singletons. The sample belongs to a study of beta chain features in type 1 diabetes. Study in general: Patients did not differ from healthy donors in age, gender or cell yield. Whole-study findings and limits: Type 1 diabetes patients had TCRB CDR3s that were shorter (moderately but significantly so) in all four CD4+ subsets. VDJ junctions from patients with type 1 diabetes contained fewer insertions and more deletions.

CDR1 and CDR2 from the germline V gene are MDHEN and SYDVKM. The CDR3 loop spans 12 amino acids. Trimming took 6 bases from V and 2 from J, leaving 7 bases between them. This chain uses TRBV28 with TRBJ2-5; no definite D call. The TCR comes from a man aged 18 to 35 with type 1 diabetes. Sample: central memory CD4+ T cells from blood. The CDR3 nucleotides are TGTGCCAGCAGAGCAGCTCAAGAGACCCAGTACTTC. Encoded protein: CASRAAQETQYF.